The 9 T cell receptor beta chains given below trace back to one sample, sequenced in a study of regulatory T cells in long-lasting Graves disease (TCRdb year 2021). The time point label here, explained by the study, means: newly diagnosed GD, antithyroid drugs for less than 3 months. RNA was extracted from PBMCs in TRIzol for both TCR sequencing and RNA sequencing. The library was built by means of multiplex PCR. For sequencing, an Illumina HiSeq 4000 was employed. To build TCR beta libraries, CDR3 regions were amplified by Arm-PCR using iRepertoire HTBI primers. The raw public data were reprocessed by TCRdb itself: fastp quality trimming at Q25, MiXCR clonotype calling, in-frame beta chains only. Rows with one shared CDR3 protein collapse into an entry with the most common genes and DNA. The table for this sample lists around 460,000 distinct CDR3 sequences; 12% to 15% of them were counted only once. The ten largest clones take up roughly 18% of the sample.

This sample was also put to use in a study of T cells in Graves' hyperthyroidism and ophthalmopathy.

The source material was peripheral blood mononuclear cells (PBMCs), sampled at new diagnosis, from a patient treated with antithyroid drugs. The origin of the receptors is a woman aged 50 to 60 with Graves disease. Donor details come from another sample of the same person, matched by shared clones.

This clonotype appeared a few times. This chain connects TRBV12-3 or TRBV12-4 to TRBJ1-3, with TRBD1 matching 7 bases. This CDR3 comprises 15 residues. V lost 7 bases and J lost 0; bases outside the gene matches: 6. CDR3 protein: CASTPQGGSGNTIYF. The CDR3 DNA follows: TGTGCCAGCACCCCCCAGGGGGGCTCTGGAAACACCATATATTTT.

This clonotype was recorded at least ten times. The chain carries TRBV5-5 and TRBJ2-1; D gene ambiguous. The CDR3 has 14 amino acids. CDR1 SGHKS and CDR2 YYEKEE come from the germline V gene (reference sequence). V lost 4 bases, J lost 0 bases, and 8 bases lay in between. CDR3: CASSRPDSYNEQFF. The CDR3, as DNA: TGTGCCAGCAGCCGACCCGACTCCTACAATGAGCAGTTCTTC. The entire variable domain, with the rest obtained from reference TRBV5-5 and TRBJ2-1, is as follows: DAGVTQSPTHLIKTRGQQVTLRCSPISGHKSVSWYQQVLGQGPQFIFQYYEKEERGRGNFPDRFSARQFPNYSSELNVNALLLGDSALYLCASSRPDSYNEQFFGPGTRLTVL.

This clonotype showed up many times. V gene TRBV30 combines with J gene TRBJ2-5; tentative D call: TRBD1 (5 bases). The CDR3 contains 14 residues. Germline lookup yields CDR1 GTSNPN and CDR2 SVGIG (reference sequence). Trimming removed 0 bases at V and 5 bases at J, with 13 bases between. The CDR3 region is CAWSVTLQVETQYF. CDR3 DNA sequence: TGTGCCTGGAGTGTAACGTTACAGGTTGAGACCCAGTACTTC.

V usage is TRBV5-1 and J usage is TRBJ1-2; maybe TRBD1 (5 bases). This CDR3 contains 15 residues. V gave up 5 bases and J gave up 8 bases, with 22 bases separating them. Germline V gene data show CDR1 as SGHRS and CDR2 as YFSETQ. As DNA, the CDR3 is TGCGCCAGCAGACTTGGAAGTCAGGGTGAGTACGGCTACACCTTC. Its translation: CASRLGSQGEYGYTF. Complete variable domain (other parts from reference TRBV5-1 and TRBJ1-2): KAGVTQTPRYLIKTRGQQVTLSCSPISGHRSVSWYQQTPGQGLQFLFEYFSETQRNKGNFPGRFSGRQFSNSRSEMNVSTLELGDSALYLCASRLGSQGEYGYTFGSGTRLTVV.

Concerning this clonotype itself: A much larger clone differs by one base, so this may be a read error. The chain links TRBV7-3 to TRBJ2-7, with 7 bases lining up with TRBD2. Germline V gene sequence: CDR1 SGHTA, CDR2 FQGTGA. The V gene end was trimmed by 3 bases and the J gene end by 7 bases; junction bases not matched to a gene: 12. The CDR3 runs 15 residues. For the CDR3, the DNA is TGTGCCAGCAGCTTTATTCTAGCGGACTACAATGAGCAGTACTTC. Its protein product is CASSFILADYNEQYF.

This clonotype was seen at least ten times. The CDR3 nucleotides are TGTGCCAGCAAAGTTAGCGGCCTCCCCGGGGAGCTGTTTTTT. Its protein is CASKVSGLPGELFF. V gene TRBV12-3 or TRBV12-4 combines with J gene TRBJ2-2; D possibly corresponds to TRBD2 (6 bases). Trimming cost V 7 bases and J 6 bases, with 15 bases left between them. The CDR3 is 14 residues long.

A few counts support this clonotype. V is TRBV2 and J is TRBJ1-1, with 9 bases aligning to TRBD1. The CDR3 is 19 amino acids. Germline V CDR1 and CDR2: SNHLY, FYNNEI. J lost 3 bases, V lost 0 bases, and 14 bases had no gene match. CDR3 loop: CASSEAGTGWGFLDTEAFF. The CDR3 DNA reads as TGTGCCAGCAGTGAAGCCGGGACAGGGTGGGGGTTTTTGGACACTGAAGCTTTCTTT.

The CDR3 spells CASSLGGRDNEQFF. For the CDR3, the DNA is TGCGCCAGCAGCTTGGGGGGTAGAGACAATGAGCAGTTCTTC. This sequence joins TRBV5-1 and TRBJ2-1; D is uncertain. The CDR3 totals 14 residues. Germline lookup yields CDR1 SGHRS and CDR2 YFSETQ. Between the trimmed V and J ends, which lost 0 bases and 5 bases, there was a span of 9 bases.

This clonotype occurred many times. The chain has TRBV27 and TRBJ1-1, with D possibly TRBD1 on 5 matching bases. This CDR3 is 15 amino acids long. Germline values: CDR1 MNHEY, CDR2 SMNVEV (reference sequence). Between the trimmed V and J ends, which lost 0 bases and 3 bases, there was a span of 11 bases. The DNA for the CDR3 is TGTGCCAGCAGTTTATCGCCAGGGAAGGACACTGAAGCTTTCTTT. This translates into CASSLSPGKDTEAFF.